This T cell receptor (beta chain) appears in the sequencing data of a study of T cell clonality in common variable immunodeficiency. This clone was seen many times. Antigen unknown. The read falls 3 residues short of the CDR3 end, and the missing part is taken from the germline J gene. Heparinized whole blood, roughly 5 to 8 ml, came from each donor. Study-wide results and limits: In common variable immunodeficiency, TCR beta chains reportedly carried fewer deletions and N-nucleotide insertions. Compared with healthy controls, CVID subjects showed increased TCRbeta clonality, mostly in about a third.

Produced via immunoSEQ multiplex PCR; TCRdb's table is partial and in-frame only. This sample has around 30,000 clones and no singletons, with about 29% in the ten largest. With V trimmed by 4 bases and J by 5 bases, 6 bases remained unmatched. The CDR3 loop spans 16 amino acids. Germline values: CDR1 SGHRS, CDR2 YFSETQ. This receptor was obtained from a human donor with common variable immunodeficiency. The V gene is TRBV5-1, the J gene TRBJ2-5; 15 bases are shared with TRBD2. Specimen: peripheral blood mononuclear cells. This CDR3 is CASSGGTSGRRETQYF. The sequenced part of the CDR3 DNA is TGCGCCAGCAGCGGGGGGACTAGCGGGAGGAGGGAGACC.